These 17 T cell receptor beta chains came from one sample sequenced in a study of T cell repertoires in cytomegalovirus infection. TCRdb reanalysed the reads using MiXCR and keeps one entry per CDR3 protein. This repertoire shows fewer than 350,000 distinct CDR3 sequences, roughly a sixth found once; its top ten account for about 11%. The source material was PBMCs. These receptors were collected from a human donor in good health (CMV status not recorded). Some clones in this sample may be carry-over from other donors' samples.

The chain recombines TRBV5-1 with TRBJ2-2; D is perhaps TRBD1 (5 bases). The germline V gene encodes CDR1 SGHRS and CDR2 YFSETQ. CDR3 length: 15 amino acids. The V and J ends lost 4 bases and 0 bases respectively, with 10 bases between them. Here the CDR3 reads CASSRGFANTGELFF. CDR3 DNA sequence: TGCGCCAGCAGCAGGGGTTTCGCGAACACCGGGGAGCTGTTTTTT.

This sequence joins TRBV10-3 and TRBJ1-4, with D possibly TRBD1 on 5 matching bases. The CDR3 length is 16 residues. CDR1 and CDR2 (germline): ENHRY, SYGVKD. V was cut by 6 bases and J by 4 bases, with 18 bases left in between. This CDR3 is CAISPTVTQGNEKLFF. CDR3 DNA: TGTGCCATCAGCCCGACCGTAACGCAGGGTAATGAAAAACTGTTTTTT.

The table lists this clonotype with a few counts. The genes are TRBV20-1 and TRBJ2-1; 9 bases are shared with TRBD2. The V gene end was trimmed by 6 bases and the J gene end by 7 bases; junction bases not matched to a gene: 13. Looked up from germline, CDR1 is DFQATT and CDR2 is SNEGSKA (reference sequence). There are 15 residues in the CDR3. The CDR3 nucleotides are TGCAGTGCCCCGCGTGGGCGGGGGGGCTTTAATGAGCAGTTCTTC. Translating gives CSAPRGRGGFNEQFF.

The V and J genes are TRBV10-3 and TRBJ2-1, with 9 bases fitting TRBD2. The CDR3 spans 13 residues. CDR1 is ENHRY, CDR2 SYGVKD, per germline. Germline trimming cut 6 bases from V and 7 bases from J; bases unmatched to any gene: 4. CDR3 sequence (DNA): TGTGCCATCAGAGGCGGGGGGGTTAATGAGCAGTTCTTC. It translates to CAIRGGGVNEQFF.

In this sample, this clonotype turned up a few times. The CDR3 spells CSARGEGFQPQHF. The CDR3 DNA is TGCAGTGCTAGAGGGGAGGGGTTTCAGCCCCAGCATTTT. This chain connects TRBV20-1 to TRBJ1-5, with D tentatively TRBD1 (5 bases). Germline CDR1 is DFQATT and CDR2 is SNEGSKA (reference sequence). V dropped 1 base and J dropped 6 bases, with 10 bases sitting between them. CDR3 length: 13 amino acids.

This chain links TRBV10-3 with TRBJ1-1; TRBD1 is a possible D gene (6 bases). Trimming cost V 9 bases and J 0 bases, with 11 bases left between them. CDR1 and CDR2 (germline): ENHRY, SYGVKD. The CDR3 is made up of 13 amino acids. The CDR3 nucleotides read TGTGCCATGACACAGGGACTGAACACTGAAGCTTTCTTT. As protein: CAMTQGLNTEAFF.

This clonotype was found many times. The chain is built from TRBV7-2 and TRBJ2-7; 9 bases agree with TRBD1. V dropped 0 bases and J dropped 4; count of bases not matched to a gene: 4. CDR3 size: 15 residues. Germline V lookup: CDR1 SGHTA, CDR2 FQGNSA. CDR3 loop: CASSLATGGQYEQYF. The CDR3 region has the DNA TGTGCCAGCAGCTTAGCGACAGGGGGACAATACGAGCAGTACTTC.

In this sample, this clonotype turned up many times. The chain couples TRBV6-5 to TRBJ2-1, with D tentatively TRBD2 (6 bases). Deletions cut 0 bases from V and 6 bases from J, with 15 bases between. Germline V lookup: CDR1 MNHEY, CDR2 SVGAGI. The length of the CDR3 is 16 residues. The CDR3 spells CASSYSTGAGRNEQFF. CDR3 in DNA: TGTGCCAGCAGTTACTCGACGGGAGCAGGACGCAATGAGCAGTTCTTC.

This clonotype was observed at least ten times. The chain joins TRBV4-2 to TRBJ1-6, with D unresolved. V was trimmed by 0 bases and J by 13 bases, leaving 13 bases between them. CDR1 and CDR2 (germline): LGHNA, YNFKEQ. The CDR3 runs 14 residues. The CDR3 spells CASSQETGKSPLHF. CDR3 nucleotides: TGTGCCAGCAGCCAAGAAACCGGGAAGTCGCCCCTCCACTTT.

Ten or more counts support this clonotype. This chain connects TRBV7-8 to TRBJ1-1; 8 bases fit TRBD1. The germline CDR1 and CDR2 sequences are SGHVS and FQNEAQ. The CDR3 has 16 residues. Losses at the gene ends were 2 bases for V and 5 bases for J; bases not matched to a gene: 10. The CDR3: CASSLPRQGTFTEAFF. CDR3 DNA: TGTGCCAGCAGCTTACCTCGACAGGGGACGTTTACTGAAGCTTTCTTT.

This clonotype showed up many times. CDR3: CASSLALGGRGDYGYTF. The CDR3 DNA reads TGTGCCAGCAGTTTAGCGCTGGGTGGCAGGGGCGACTATGGCTACACCTTC. The chain carries TRBV12-3 or TRBV12-4 and TRBJ1-2, with D maybe TRBD1 (6 bases). Trimming took 0 bases from V and 3 from J, leaving 17 bases between them. The CDR3 contains 17 residues.

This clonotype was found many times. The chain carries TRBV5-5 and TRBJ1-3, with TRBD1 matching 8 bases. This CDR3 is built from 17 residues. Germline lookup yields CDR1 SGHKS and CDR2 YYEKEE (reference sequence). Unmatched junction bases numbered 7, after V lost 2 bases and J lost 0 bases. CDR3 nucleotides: TGTGCCAGCAGCTTCACGGACAGGGTCTACTCTGGAAACACCATATATTTT. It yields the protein CASSFTDRVYSGNTIYF.

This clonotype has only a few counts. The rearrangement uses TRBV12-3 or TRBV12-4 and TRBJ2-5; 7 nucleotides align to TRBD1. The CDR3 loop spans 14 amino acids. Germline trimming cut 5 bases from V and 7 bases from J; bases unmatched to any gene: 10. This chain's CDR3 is CASSLRQGLRTQYF. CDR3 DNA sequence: TGTGCCAGCAGTCTCCGACAGGGTTTAAGGACCCAGTACTTC.

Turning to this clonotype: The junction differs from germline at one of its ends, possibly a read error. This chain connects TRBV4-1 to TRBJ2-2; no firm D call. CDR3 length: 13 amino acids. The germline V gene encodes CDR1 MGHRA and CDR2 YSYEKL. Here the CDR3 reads CASSQDDTGELFF. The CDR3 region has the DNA TGTGCCAGCAGCCAAGACGACACCGGGGAGCTGTTTTTT.

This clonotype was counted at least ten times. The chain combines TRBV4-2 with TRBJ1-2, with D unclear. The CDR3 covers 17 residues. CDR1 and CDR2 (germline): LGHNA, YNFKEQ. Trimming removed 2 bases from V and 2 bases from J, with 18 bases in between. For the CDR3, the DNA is TGTGCCAGCAGCCAACATGTCAGCGAGTTCGGAAACTATGGCTACACCTTC. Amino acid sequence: CASSQHVSEFGNYGYTF.

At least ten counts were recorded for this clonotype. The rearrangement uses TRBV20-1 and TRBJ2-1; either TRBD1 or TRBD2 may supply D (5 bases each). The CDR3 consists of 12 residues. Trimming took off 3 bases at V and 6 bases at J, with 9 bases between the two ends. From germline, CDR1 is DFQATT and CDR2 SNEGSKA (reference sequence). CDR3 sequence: CSASRGRNEQFF. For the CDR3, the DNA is TGCAGTGCTAGTCGGGGACGCAATGAGCAGTTCTTC.

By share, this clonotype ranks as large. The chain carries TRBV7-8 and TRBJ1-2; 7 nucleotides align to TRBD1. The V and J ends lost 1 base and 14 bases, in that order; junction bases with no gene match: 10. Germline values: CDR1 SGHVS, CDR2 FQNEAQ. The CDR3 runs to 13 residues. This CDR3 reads CASSLDPGQPTTF. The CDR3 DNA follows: TGTGCCAGCAGCTTAGACCCGGGACAGCCGACGACCTTC.